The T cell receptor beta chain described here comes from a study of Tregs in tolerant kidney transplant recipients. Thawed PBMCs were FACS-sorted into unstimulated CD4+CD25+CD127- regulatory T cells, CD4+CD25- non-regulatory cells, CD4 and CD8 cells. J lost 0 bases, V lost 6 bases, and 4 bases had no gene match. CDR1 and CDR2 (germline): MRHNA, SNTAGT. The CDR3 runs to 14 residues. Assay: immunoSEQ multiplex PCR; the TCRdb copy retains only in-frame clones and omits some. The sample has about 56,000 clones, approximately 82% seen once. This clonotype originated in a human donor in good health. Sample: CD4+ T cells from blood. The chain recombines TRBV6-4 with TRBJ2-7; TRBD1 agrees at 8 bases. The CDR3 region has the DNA TGTGCCAGCAGAAGGGACAGGCACTCCTACGAGCAGTACTTC. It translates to CASRRDRHSYEQYF.